Listed below are T cell receptor beta chains from one sample, sequenced in a study of blood T cell repertoires in COVID-19. The method was immunoSEQ multiplex PCR; TCRdb's version includes in-frame clones alone and lacks a portion of them. There are more than 70,000 clones in the sample; approximately 90% occur only once, and 8.5% to 10% lies in the top ten. The sample taken for sequencing was peripheral blood. These receptors were obtained from a man between 45 and 60 years old with acute or convalescent COVID-19. Each CDR3 is given without its conserved first and last residue. Size is stated for part of the rows, as once, few or many counts, or as a class when the clone is expanded.

V,size,CDR3
TRBV30,.,AWKGQSYGYT
TRBV28,.,ASSWGTGFGYT
TRBV18,.,ASSLRPGQRDQETQY
TRBV7-6,.,ASSLIAGGLSDTQY
TRBV5-6,once,ASTPQGGPTDTQY
TRBV27,.,ASSSPFEGGVRKTQY
TRBV19,.,ASSIGEPYNEQF
TRBV30,.,AWTRDSNQPQH
TRBV3-1/TRBV3-2,.,ASSHGQGVGELF
TRBV25-1,.,ASSGQGRAGELF
TRBV11-1,few,ASSLPPGLARNEQF
TRBV6-5,.,ASRGLAGGFNEQF
TRBV6-5,.,ASSYGGHRNTGELF
TRBV15,.,ATSRGGLAGAQETQY
TRBV10-3,once,AISAGTGLATEAF
TRBV5-1,.,ASSLAVSQGLEAF
TRBV7-3,.,ASSKAADWNTEAF
TRBV19,few,ASSPDFSTDTQY
TRBV23-1,.,ASSQSGPGTPSMNTEAF
TRBV6-5,.,ASRRLAGWETQY
TRBV18,once,ASSSADRGMNTEAF
TRBV18,.,ASSPPLGGGTDTQY
TRBV10-3,.,AIRTGTSGTGELF
TRBV7-2,.,ASSQQRGAYNEQF
TRBV15,.,ATQQRWGPYEQF
TRBV5-6,few,ASRRMGDSLDQPQH
TRBV9,.,ASSVRGQGGYGYT
TRBV19,.,ASIGSLNQPQH
TRBV7-2,once,ASSLSAGGAYGYT
TRBV5-1,once,ASSLGDSYNEQF
TRBV2,.,ASSDWGGTDTQY
TRBV10-3,.,AISDRHRGPGELF
TRBV25-1,.,ASIGVGLTGELF
TRBV7-9,few,ASSSKQGAAYNEQF
TRBV6-4,.,ASSDEQGATDTQY
TRBV5-6,.,ASSWTAQGSGYT
TRBV5-5,.,ASSPGTIYTEAF
TRBV27,once,ASSIGLATDTQY
TRBV19,.,ASRRGGAYEQY
TRBV9,.,ASSGGGSGANVLT
TRBV15,once,ATSRDLTSGGTSTDTQY
TRBV7-9,.,ASSRTVEKLF
TRBV2,.,ASGAPGTPYGYT
TRBV6-6,.,ASSYGQMNTEAF
TRBV3-1/TRBV3-2,.,ASSQAAGSYGYT
TRBV3-1/TRBV3-2,.,ASSQVDRANYGYT
TRBV11-3,.,ASSPQGEGANVLT
TRBV7-9,once,ASSYSNTEAF
TRBV5-1,.,ASSLGALGNTEAF
TRBV9,.,ASSNHRGSNQPQH
TRBV19,.,ASSSPHRGQGYGYT
TRBV5-3,once,ARSLNRIPENGYT
TRBV5-1,once,ASSSVGAATNEKLF
TRBV5-6,.,ASSPTGVGYT
TRBV3-1/TRBV3-2,.,ASSQVGGYYEQY
TRBV6-5,.,ASSPPGQGNSPLH
TRBV9,.,ASSVEGGSYNEQF
TRBV24-1,once,ATSDPTTGSSDGYT
TRBV28,.,ASSSPTGDIVPQH